These T cell receptor beta chains were read from a single sample in a study of blood T cell repertoires in COVID-19. Repertoires were generated with immunoSEQ multiplex PCR, while TCRdb's copy carries only in-frame clones and drops some. The sample records 130,000 to 150,000 clones, roughly 90% being singletons. Sequenced sample: peripheral blood. Source of these receptors: a middle-aged man with active or convalescent COVID-19. CDR3s leave out the opening cysteine and the closing phenylalanine or tryptophan. Only part of the rows carry a size: once, few, many, or a class if the clone is expanded.

J gene: TRBJ1-1
clone size: NA
V gene: TRBV2
CDR3 protein: ASRQQGAMNTEAF

J gene: TRBJ2-2
clone size: NA
V gene: TRBV7-3
CDR3 protein: ASSPPSAAGELF

J gene: TRBJ2-1
clone size: NA
V gene: TRBV11-2
CDR3 protein: ASSLADNEQF

J gene: TRBJ2-3
clone size: NA
V gene: TRBV6-2/TRBV6-3
CDR3 protein: ASSYSAGITDTQY

J gene: TRBJ2-7
clone size: NA
V gene: TRBV6-5
CDR3 protein: ASSYVGTGIYEQY

J gene: TRBJ2-1
clone size: NA
V gene: TRBV18
CDR3 protein: ASSPQRDTPVWF

J gene: TRBJ1-4
clone size: once
V gene: TRBV28
CDR3 protein: ASRPGTVINEKLF

J gene: TRBJ1-2
clone size: NA
V gene: TRBV9
CDR3 protein: ASSKDGIDGYT

J gene: TRBJ2-3
clone size: NA
V gene: TRBV5-1
CDR3 protein: ASNPSGGTDTQY

J gene: TRBJ2-7
clone size: NA
V gene: TRBV14
CDR3 protein: ASSPLRGYEQY

J gene: TRBJ2-7
clone size: NA
V gene: TRBV11-3
CDR3 protein: ASSLGRDRVHEQY

J gene: TRBJ1-1
clone size: once
V gene: TRBV29-1
CDR3 protein: SGLRVGANTEAF

J gene: TRBJ1-2
clone size: few
V gene: TRBV28
CDR3 protein: ASSFRFAARGYT

J gene: TRBJ2-1
clone size: NA
V gene: TRBV9
CDR3 protein: ASSVGSLDEQF

J gene: TRBJ1-6
clone size: NA
V gene: TRBV16
CDR3 protein: ASSHYKGQGYNSPLH

J gene: TRBJ1-2
clone size: NA
V gene: TRBV30
CDR3 protein: AWSVGDTYGYT

J gene: TRBJ2-7
clone size: NA
V gene: TRBV5-6
CDR3 protein: ASSRGYMHEQY

J gene: TRBJ2-7
clone size: NA
V gene: TRBV18
CDR3 protein: ASSPRREGEQY

J gene: TRBJ2-7
clone size: NA
V gene: TRBV18
CDR3 protein: ASSPRLAGGSEQY

J gene: TRBJ1-3
clone size: NA
V gene: TRBV2
CDR3 protein: ASSVQLHSGNTIY

J gene: TRBJ1-5
clone size: NA
V gene: TRBV2
CDR3 protein: ASSGTGVSNQPQH

J gene: TRBJ2-5
clone size: NA
V gene: TRBV4-1
CDR3 protein: ASSRRGVGSPSREQETQY

J gene: TRBJ2-1
clone size: NA
V gene: TRBV7-6
CDR3 protein: ASSLVPQREGTEQF

J gene: TRBJ1-1
clone size: NA
V gene: TRBV18
CDR3 protein: ASYKWTGDNTEAF

J gene: TRBJ2-7
clone size: NA
V gene: TRBV19
CDR3 protein: ASSTGQGGSYEQY

J gene: TRBJ2-7
clone size: NA
V gene: TRBV4-1
CDR3 protein: ASSQDTSGAYEQY